This T cell receptor beta chain was sequenced during a study of T cells in Graves' hyperthyroidism and ophthalmopathy. Regarding the study as a whole: In the analysis, a 13 V-J model separated ophthalmopathy from stable hyperthyroidism. Blood shared most expanded thyroid clonotypes above 0.001.

RNA transcripts gave rise to amplified TCR beta CDR3 regions. The HTBI primer set served for first-round RT-PCR of the TCR CDR3. TCRdb recomputed calls from the multiplex PCR reads with MiXCR, one row per CDR3 protein. This repertoire shows some 560,000 distinct CDR3 sequences, 14% found once; its top ten account for approximately 14%. The study defined stable Graves' hyperthyroidism as no ophthalmopathy progression within 18 months. The V and J ends lost 2 bases and 2 bases respectively, with 18 bases between them. The CDR3 loop spans 17 amino acids. Germline loops: CDR1 SGHNT, CDR2 YENEEA. Many counts were recorded for this clonotype. The antigen is unknown.

The receptor was derived from a woman aged 40-49 years with Graves' hyperthyroidism. Sequencing was carried out using blood. The rearrangement joins TRBV11-3 to TRBJ2-5; D might be TRBD1 (6 bases). This CDR3 reads CASSLRQGRGMQETQYF. The CDR3 nucleotides are TGTGCCAGCAGCTTAAGGCAGGGGAGAGGGATGCAAGAGACCCAGTACTTC.